Each of the 27 T cell receptor beta chains below was sequenced from the same sample in a study of PD-1 blockade in mismatch repair-deficient tumors. The method was immunoSEQ multiplex PCR; TCRdb's version includes in-frame clones alone and lacks a portion of them. The repertoire consists of more than 50,000 clones, with around 88% occurring once and the leading ten covering about 15%. The sequencing used peripheral blood, collected 52 weeks after starting pembrolizumab. All receptors come from an adult with mismatch repair-deficient cancer.

The chain couples TRBV7-9 to TRBJ2-7, with D perhaps matching TRBD2 (7 bases). Per the germline V gene, CDR1 is SEHNR and CDR2 is FQNEAQ (reference sequence). This CDR3 contains 16 residues. Trimming cost V 5 bases and J 1 base, with 18 bases left between them. The CDR3 sequence is CASSRGGTLYSYEQYF. In DNA, the CDR3 is TGTGCCAGCAGCAGGGGGGGGACACTCTATTCCTACGAGCAGTACTTC.

J is TRBJ1-1 and V is TRBV27; no definite D call. CDR3 length: 13 residues. The germline V gene has CDR1 MNHEY and CDR2 SMNVEV (reference sequence). Trimming stripped 4 bases from V and 1 base from J, with 7 bases between. CDR3 residues: CASSYLQNTEAFF. The CDR3 nucleotides read TGTGCCAGCAGTTATCTACAGAACACTGAAGCTTTCTTT.

This chain uses TRBV28 with TRBJ2-7; 10 bases are a match to TRBD2. Germline V gene data show CDR1 as MDHEN and CDR2 as SYDVKM. Trimming cost V 5 bases and J 3 bases; bases outside gene matches: 19. The CDR3 runs to 19 residues. CDR3 in DNA: TGTGCCAGCAGTCCTCCCCCGGGGGCTAGCGGGAGTCGGTACTACGAGCAGTACTTC. Translating gives CASSPPPGASGSRYYEQYF.

The CDR3 DNA reads as TGCGCCAGCAGCTTGGGTGACAGGGCGGCTGGTCAGCCCCAGCATTTT. This encodes CASSLGDRAAGQPQHF. This chain uses TRBV5-1 with TRBJ1-5; 7 bases map to TRBD1. This CDR3 comprises 16 residues. Germline V gene data show CDR1 as SGHRS and CDR2 as YFSETQ. Unmatched junction bases numbered 9, after V lost 0 bases and J lost 6 bases.

This chain connects TRBV19 to TRBJ2-2; D is undetermined. V was shortened by 2 bases and J by 8 bases, with 6 bases between the two germline ends. The CDR3 extends over 12 amino acids. Germline CDR1 LNHDA, CDR2 SQIVND (reference sequence). The CDR3 here is CASSISTGELFF. CDR3 bases: TGTGCCAGTAGTATATCCACTGGGGAGCTGTTTTTT.

This clone was found once. The CDR3 sequence is CASSLEGFGGLAGSENEQFF. CDR3 sequence (DNA): TGTGCCAGCAGCTTAGAGGGTTTTGGGGGACTAGCGGGAAGTGAGAATGAGCAGTTCTTC. The chain couples TRBV13 to TRBJ2-1, with 13 bases lining up with TRBD2. From germline, CDR1 is PRHDT and CDR2 FYEKMQ (reference sequence). The CDR3 contains 20 residues. The V segment lost 1 base and the J segment 7 bases; nucleotides outside the gene matches: 16.

The chain carries TRBV13 and TRBJ2-1, with TRBD1 matching over 9 bases. The CDR3 is made up of 14 amino acids. The germline V gene has CDR1 PRHDT and CDR2 FYEKMQ (reference sequence). The V and J ends lost 7 bases and 5 bases, in that order; junction bases with no gene match: 6. The CDR3 is CASIHRGLNNEQFF. For the CDR3, the DNA is TGTGCCAGCATCCACAGGGGGCTCAACAATGAGCAGTTCTTC.

The sample holds a few counts of this clone. J is TRBJ2-3 and V is TRBV5-5; D gene uncertain. The germline gives CDR1 SGHKS, CDR2 YYEKEE (reference sequence). Trimming left V 2 bases short and J 3 bases short, with 4 bases between. The CDR3 is 12 residues long. The CDR3 here is CASSFTTDTQYF. The CDR3 bases are TGTGCCAGCAGCTTTACAACAGATACGCAGTATTTT.

The chain recombines TRBV7-9 with TRBJ2-7; weak D call: TRBD2 (7 bases). V lost 5 bases, J lost 3 bases, and 20 bases lay in between. CDR3 size: 16 residues. CDR1 and CDR2 from the germline V gene are SEHNR and FQNEAQ (reference sequence). The CDR3 sequence is CASSPPRGGEYYEQYF. In nucleotides, the CDR3 is TGTGCCAGCAGCCCACCGAGAGGGGGGGAATACTACGAGCAGTACTTC.

J is TRBJ2-3 and V is TRBV5-5; TRBD1 matches 8 bases. The CDR3 totals 15 residues. Per the germline V gene, CDR1 is SGHKS and CDR2 is YYEKEE (reference sequence). With V trimmed by 3 bases and J by 5 bases, 8 bases remained unmatched. The CDR3 protein is CASSSLGTGVDTQYF. The CDR3 nucleotides are TGTGCCAGCAGCTCGTTGGGGACAGGAGTAGATACGCAGTATTTT.

The V gene is TRBV28, the J gene TRBJ2-1; D is possibly TRBD1 (5 bases). CDR3 length: 15 amino acids. The germline V gene has CDR1 MDHEN and CDR2 SYDVKM. Trimming pared 3 bases from V and 7 bases from J, leaving 16 bases between. The CDR3 region is CASSFGKTSGNEQFF. The CDR3 bases are TGTGCCAGCAGTTTCGGAAAAACCTCAGGGAATGAGCAGTTCTTC.

The chain joins TRBV7-8 to TRBJ2-7; unclear D gene. V was shortened by 2 bases and J by 5 bases, with 19 bases between the two germline ends. The CDR3 consists of 16 residues. Germline V gene sequence: CDR1 SGHVS, CDR2 FQNEAQ. The CDR3 sequence is CASSLSARSEFDEQYF. CDR3 bases: TGTGCCAGCAGCTTATCAGCGCGATCGGAGTTCGACGAGCAGTACTTC.

CDR3 DNA sequence: TGTGCCAGTAGTAACGCTAGCGGGAGGGCCACAGATACGCAGTATTTT. Its translation: CASSNASGRATDTQYF. This chain uses TRBV19 with TRBJ2-3; 12 bases fit TRBD2. The CDR3 consists of 16 residues. The J segment lost 2 bases and the V segment lost 4 bases, leaving 4 bases of the junction unmatched. Germline-derived CDR1 and CDR2 are LNHDA and SQIVND (reference sequence). The full variable domain, rest sourced from reference TRBV19 and TRBJ2-3, is DGGITQSPKYLFRKEGQNVTLSCEQNLNHDAMYWYRQDPGQGLRLIYYSQIVNDFQKGDIAEGYSVSREKKESFPLTVTSAQKNPTAFYLCASSNASGRATDTQYFGPGTRLTVL.

The V gene is TRBV6-1, the J gene TRBJ2-3; D is undetermined. This CDR3 is 13 amino acids long. Germline V gives CDR1 MNHNS, CDR2 SASEGT. The V and J ends lost 6 bases and 4 bases respectively, with 11 bases between them. The CDR3 DNA reads TGTGCCAGCAGAGTAAAGGGCGCAGATACGCAGTATTTT. This translates into CASRVKGADTQYF.

The V gene is TRBV7-2, the J gene TRBJ2-3, with TRBD1 identical over 8 bases. The CDR3 runs to 16 residues. Looked up from germline, CDR1 is SGHTA and CDR2 is FQGNSA. Unmatched junction bases numbered 5, after V lost 1 base and J lost 2 bases. CDR3 bases: TGTGCCAGCAGCTTAGTAACAGGGGGTTACACAGATACGCAGTATTTT. Its translation: CASSLVTGGYTDTQYF. Supplemented by reference TRBV7-2 and TRBJ2-3, the full variable domain reads GAGVSQSPSNKVTEKGKDVELRCDPISGHTALYWYRQSLGQGLEFLIYFQGNSAPDKSGLPSDRFSAERTGGSVSTLTIQRTQQEDSAVYLCASSLVTGGYTDTQYFGPGTRLTVL.

The rearrangement uses TRBV7-6 and TRBJ2-7, with D perhaps matching TRBD1 or TRBD2 (5 bases each). There are 14 residues in the CDR3. Germline lookup yields CDR1 SGHVS and CDR2 FNYEAQ. The V and J ends lost 1 base and 0 bases respectively, with 7 bases between them. CDR3 in amino acids: CASSLEGSSYEQYF. For the CDR3, the DNA is TGTGCCAGCAGCTTAGAGGGGAGCTCCTACGAGCAGTACTTC.

The chain combines TRBV7-2 with TRBJ2-7, with 9 bases matching TRBD2. CDR1 is SGHTA and CDR2 is FQGNSA in the germline V gene. V was clipped by 5 bases and J by 2 bases; unmatched bases: 7. CDR3 length: 15 amino acids. CDR3 DNA: TGTGCCAGCAGCGGATGGCTAGCGGGGCCCTACGAGCAGTACTTC. Its translation: CASSGWLAGPYEQYF.

The sample holds a few counts of this clone. The CDR3, as DNA: TGTGCCTGCTTCTCGGGGTCGGCTTTCTTT. Residues: CACFSGSAFF. The chain employs TRBV30 and TRBJ1-1, with D unresolved. The CDR3 is made up of 10 amino acids. V lost 6 bases, J lost 11 bases, and 13 bases lay in between. Per germline, CDR1 GTSNPN and CDR2 SVGIG (reference sequence). The variable domain in full, with the rest retrieved from reference TRBV30 and TRBJ1-1, is SQTIHQWPATLVQPVGSPLSLECTVEGTSNPNLYWYRQAAGRGLQLLFYSVGIGQISSEVPQNLSASRPQDRQFILSSKKLLLSDSGFYLCACFSGSAFFGQGTRLTVV.

The CDR3 is CASTPDFRYGYTF. The DNA of the CDR3 is TGCGCCAGCACCCCCGATTTCCGCTATGGCTACACCTTC. The V gene is TRBV10-2, the J gene TRBJ1-2; D gene ambiguous. The CDR3 has 13 residues. The germline gives CDR1 WSHSY, CDR2 SAAADI. Trimming shortened V by 7 bases and J by 4 bases, and 13 bases separated the two germline ends.

The chain has TRBV4-3 and TRBJ2-7; 9 bases agree with TRBD1. Germline CDR1 reads LGHNA; CDR2 reads YSLEER. The length of the CDR3 is 14 residues. V was pared by 1 base and J by 3 bases, with 1 base of the junction left unmatched. DNA for the CDR3: TGCGCCAGCAGCCAAGTGACAGGGGGCTACGAGCAGTACTTC. Protein sequence: CASSQVTGGYEQYF.

This sequence joins TRBV4-1 and TRBJ2-1; D is undetermined. Germline CDR1 is MGHRA and CDR2 is YSYEKL. CDR3 length: 13 amino acids. V was shortened by 1 base and J by 9 bases, with 10 bases between the two germline ends. CDR3 coding DNA: TGCGCCAGCAGCCAAGTGCCTAGTGGTGAGCAGTTCTTC. Its protein product is CASSQVPSGEQFF.

CDR3 DNA sequence: TGTGCCTCTTCCAGGGGCGGGAGGTTGGACGAGCAGTACTTC. Its translation: CASSRGGRLDEQYF. The V and J genes are TRBV7-3 and TRBJ2-7, with TRBD2 identical over 8 bases. The V gene's germline CDR1 is SGHTA and CDR2 FQGTGA. V shed 11 bases, J shed 5 bases, and the junction held 14 bases outside the gene matches. The CDR3 has 14 residues.

The rearrangement joins TRBV4-1 to TRBJ2-5; the D call may be TRBD1 or TRBD2 (5 bases each). The V end was cut by 4 bases, the J end by 7 bases, with 19 bases between. This CDR3 spans 15 amino acids. CDR1 MGHRA and CDR2 YSYEKL come from the germline V gene. The CDR3 DNA is TGCGCCAGCAGCCGTCTCATGAGGGAAGGGGCGACCCAGTACTTC. Residues: CASSRLMREGATQYF.

A remark on this clone: At one end, the junction sequence differs from germline, possibly due to a read error. The gene calls are TRBV5-4 and TRBJ1-1; 8 nucleotides align to TRBD1. Germline loops: CDR1 SGHNT, CDR2 YYREEE (reference sequence). This CDR3 is built from 16 residues. This CDR3 is CASSQVETGVYTEAFF. The CDR3, as DNA: TGCGCCAGCAGCCAAGTCGAGACAGGGGTATACACTGAAGCTTTCTTT.

J is TRBJ1-4 and V is TRBV7-8, with D maybe TRBD1 (5 bases). Deletions cut 1 base from V and 6 bases from J, with 15 bases between. The CDR3 has 16 residues. Germline CDR1 and CDR2: SGHVS and FQNEAQ. CDR3 sequence: CASSLGRVASHEKLFF. For the CDR3, the DNA is TGTGCCAGCAGCTTAGGCAGGGTAGCGTCGCATGAAAAACTGTTTTTT.

CDR3 protein: CASSLRDLNTEAFF. As DNA, the CDR3 is TGCGCCAGCAGCTTGAGGGACCTGAACACTGAAGCTTTCTTT. The rearrangement links TRBV5-1 to TRBJ1-1, with D maybe TRBD1 (5 bases). The germline gives CDR1 SGHRS, CDR2 YFSETQ. The CDR3 runs 14 residues. V dropped 1 base and J dropped 0 bases, with 7 bases sitting between them.

The chain links TRBV5-1 to TRBJ2-1; possible D gene TRBD2, 6 bases. The CDR3 consists of 17 residues. CDR1 is SGHRS and CDR2 is YFSETQ in the germline V gene. The V gene lost 0 bases and the J gene lost 9 bases, with 22 bases spanning the gap. The CDR3 bases are TGCGCCAGCAGCTTGGAGAGGATAGCGGAGAGGGTCGGTGAGCAGTTCTTC. Its translation: CASSLERIAERVGEQFF.